One sample yielded the 9 T cell receptor beta chains listed below, sequenced in a study of vaccination and CD4 T cells after COVID-19. Cultured CD4+ T cell DNA underwent sequencing with the Oncomine TCR Beta short-read assay. TCRdb called the PCR reads again in MiXCR, with one record for every CDR3 protein. Of fewer than 4,500 distinct CDR3 sequences in the sample, approximately 32% were seen once. Treatment: roughly nine-day PBMC culture with coronavirus spike peptide pools or control peptides (ViraFEST assay). The antigens these receptors bind are not known. The sequenced material came from CD4+ T cells from blood, cultured in vitro. The receptors were sampled from a human donor who had recovered from COVID-19.

The table lists this clonotype with a few counts. The chain is built from TRBV20-1 and TRBJ1-5, with D hard to call. The length of the CDR3 is 13 residues. Germline CDR1 is DFQATT and CDR2 is SNEGSKA (reference sequence). V lost 1 base and J lost 4, with 8 bases in between. CDR3 residues: CSARVPLNQPQHF. CDR3 sequence (DNA): TGCAGTGCTAGAGTTCCTCTGAATCAGCCCCAGCATTTT.

This rearrangement joins TRBV19 to TRBJ1-1; D is perhaps TRBD1 (5 bases). This CDR3 has 13 amino acids. From germline, CDR1 is LNHDA and CDR2 SQIVND (reference sequence). Trimming removed 5 bases at V and 5 bases at J, with 12 bases between. The DNA of the CDR3 is TGTGCCAGTAGTCAGGGTTGGGAAACTGAAGCTTTCTTT. Translation gives CASSQGWETEAFF.

There are a few counts of this clonotype. The chain couples TRBV25-1 to TRBJ1-2, with D uncertain. The CDR3 spans 16 residues. Per germline, CDR1 MGHDK and CDR2 SYGVNS. Trimming removed 2 bases at V and 8 bases at J, with 21 bases between. The CDR3 region has the DNA TGTGCCAGCAGTGAACAAGCTGCGGGCCTTTCGGGGGGCTACACCTTC. Its protein is CASSEQAAGLSGGYTF.

By its share, this clonotype is medium-sized. This chain links TRBV19 with TRBJ2-2; D is ambiguous. The CDR3 has 15 amino acids. Germline assignment: CDR1 LNHDA and CDR2 SQIVND (reference sequence). V dropped 2 bases and J dropped 5 bases, with 12 bases sitting between them. In DNA form, the CDR3 reads TGTGCCAGTAGTATAAACGAAGCAGTAACCGGGGAGCTGTTTTTT. This sequence encodes CASSINEAVTGELFF. The whole variable domain, filled in from reference TRBV19 and TRBJ2-2, reads DGGITQSPKYLFRKEGQNVTLSCEQNLNHDAMYWYRQDPGQGLRLIYYSQIVNDFQKGDIAEGYSVSREKKESFPLTVTSAQKNPTAFYLCASSINEAVTGELFFGEGSRLTVL.

This clonotype is classed as medium-sized. The chain has TRBV6-5 and TRBJ1-1; D is ambiguous. In germline, CDR1 is MNHEY, CDR2 SVGAGI. V lost 0 bases and J 1 base, leaving 6 bases between the germline ends. The CDR3 consists of 14 residues. The CDR3 is CASSYSEANTEAFF. The CDR3 bases are TGTGCCAGCAGTTACTCGGAAGCGAACACTGAAGCTTTCTTT.

This chain connects TRBV19 to TRBJ1-1; D might be TRBD1 (5 bases). This CDR3 spans 14 amino acids. The V end lost 7 bases, the J end lost 3 bases, and 15 bases lay between the germline ends. Germline V gives CDR1 LNHDA, CDR2 SQIVND (reference sequence). The CDR3, as DNA: TGTGCCAGTACCTCGACAGTTGGTGACACTGAAGCTTTCTTT. Translated, it gives CASTSTVGDTEAFF.

This clonotype was counted only a few times. The V call is TRBV6-5, the J call TRBJ1-6, with D perhaps matching TRBD1 (5 bases). V was cut by 4 bases and J by 5 bases, with 9 bases left in between. Germline V lookup: CDR1 MNHEY, CDR2 SVGAGI. The CDR3 runs 14 residues. CDR3 nucleotides: TGTGCCAGCAGTTTCGACAGAAATAATTCACCCCTCCACTTT. As protein: CASSFDRNNSPLHF.

The chain recombines TRBV27 with TRBJ1-2; a weak D match, TRBD1 (6 bases). Trimming removed 7 bases from V and 4 bases from J, with 16 bases in between. The CDR3 has 14 amino acids. Germline lookup yields CDR1 MNHEY and CDR2 SMNVEV (reference sequence). CDR3 DNA: TGTGCCAGCACCAGTCCCCAGGGGACCTATGGCTACACCTTC. Encoded protein: CASTSPQGTYGYTF.

This sequence joins TRBV6-1 and TRBJ1-1; 7 positions agree with TRBD1. V shed 6 bases, J shed 8 bases, and the junction held 15 bases outside the gene matches. CDR1 and CDR2 (germline): MNHNS, SASEGT. This CDR3 contains 15 residues. CDR3 nucleotides: TGTGCCAGCAGCTCAAGGGGTCCCGGGACAGCAGAAGCTTTCTTT. Its protein product is CASSSRGPGTAEAFF.